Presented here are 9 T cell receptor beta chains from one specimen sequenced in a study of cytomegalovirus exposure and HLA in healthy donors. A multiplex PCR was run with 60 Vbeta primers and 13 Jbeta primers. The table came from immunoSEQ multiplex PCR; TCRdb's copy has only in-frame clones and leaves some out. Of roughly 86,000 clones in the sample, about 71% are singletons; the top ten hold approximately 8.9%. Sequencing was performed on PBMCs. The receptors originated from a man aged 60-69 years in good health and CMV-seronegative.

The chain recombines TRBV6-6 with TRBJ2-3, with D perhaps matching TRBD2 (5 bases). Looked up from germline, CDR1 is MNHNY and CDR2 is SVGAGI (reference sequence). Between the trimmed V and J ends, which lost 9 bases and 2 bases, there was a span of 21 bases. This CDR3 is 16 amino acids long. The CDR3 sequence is CASSNYGDILTDTQYF. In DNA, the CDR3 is TGTGCCAGTAGTAATTACGGGGATATTCTCACAGATACGCAGTATTTT.

The CDR3 sequence is CASSSGRRSYEQYF. In DNA, the CDR3 is TGTGCCAGCAGCTCAGGGAGGAGATCCTACGAGCAGTACTTC. The genes are TRBV5-6 and TRBJ2-7; a possible D gene is TRBD2 (6 bases). The CDR3 is 14 amino acids. V lost 3 bases, J lost 1 base, and 11 bases lay in between. CDR1 and CDR2 (germline): SGHDT, YYEEEE.

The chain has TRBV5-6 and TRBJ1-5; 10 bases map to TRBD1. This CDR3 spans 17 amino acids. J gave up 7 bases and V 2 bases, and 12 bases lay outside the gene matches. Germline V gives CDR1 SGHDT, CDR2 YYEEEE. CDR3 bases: TGTGCCAGCAGCTTCGGGCTCGGGACAGGGGTTTGGCAGCCCCAGCATTTT. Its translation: CASSFGLGTGVWQPQHF.

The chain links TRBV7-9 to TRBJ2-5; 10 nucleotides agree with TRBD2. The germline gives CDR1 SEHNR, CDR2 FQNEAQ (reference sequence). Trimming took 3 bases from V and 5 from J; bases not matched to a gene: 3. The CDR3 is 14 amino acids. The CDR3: CASSFGTSVETQYF. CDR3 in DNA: TGTGCCAGCAGCTTTGGGACTAGCGTGGAGACCCAGTACTTC. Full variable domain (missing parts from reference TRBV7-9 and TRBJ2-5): DTGVSQNPRHKITKRGQNVTFRCDPISEHNRLYWYRQTLGQGPEFLTYFQNEAQLEKSRLLSDRFSAERPKGSFSTLEIQRTEQGDSAMYLCASSFGTSVETQYFGPGTRLLVL.

In DNA, the CDR3 is TGCGCCAGCAGCGCGGGACTAGCGGGCGTCGGGGAGCTGTTTTTT. Encoded protein: CASSAGLAGVGELFF. The gene calls are TRBV5-1 and TRBJ2-2; 12 bases map to TRBD2. Germline CDR1 and CDR2: SGHRS and YFSETQ. The CDR3 loop spans 15 amino acids. J was trimmed by 7 bases and V by 4 bases; bases with no gene match: 5.

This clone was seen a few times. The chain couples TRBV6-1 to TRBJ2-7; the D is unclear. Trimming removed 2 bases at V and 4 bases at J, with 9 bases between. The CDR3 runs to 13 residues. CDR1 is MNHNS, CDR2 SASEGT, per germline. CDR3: CASSEFVSYEQYF. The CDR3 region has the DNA TGTGCCAGCAGTGAATTTGTGTCTTACGAGCAGTACTTC.

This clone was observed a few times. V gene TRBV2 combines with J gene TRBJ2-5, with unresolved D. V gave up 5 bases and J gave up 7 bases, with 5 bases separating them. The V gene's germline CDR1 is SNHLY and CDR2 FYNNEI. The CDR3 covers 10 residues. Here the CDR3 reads CASSQSTQYF. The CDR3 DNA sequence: TGTGCCAGCAGTCAGTCGACCCAGTACTTC. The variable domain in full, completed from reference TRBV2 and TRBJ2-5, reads EPEVTQTPSHQVTQMGQEVILRCVPISNHLYFYWYRQILGQKVEFLVSFYNNEISEKSEIFDDQFSVERPDGSNFTLKIRSTKLEDSAMYFCASSQSTQYFGPGTRLLVL.

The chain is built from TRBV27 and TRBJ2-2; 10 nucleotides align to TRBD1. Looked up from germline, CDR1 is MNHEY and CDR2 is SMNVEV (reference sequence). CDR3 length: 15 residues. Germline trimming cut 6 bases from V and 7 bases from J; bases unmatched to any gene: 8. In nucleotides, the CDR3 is TGTGCCAGCAGGCCCGGGACAGGGGTGGTCGGGGAGCTGTTTTTT. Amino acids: CASRPGTGVVGELFF.

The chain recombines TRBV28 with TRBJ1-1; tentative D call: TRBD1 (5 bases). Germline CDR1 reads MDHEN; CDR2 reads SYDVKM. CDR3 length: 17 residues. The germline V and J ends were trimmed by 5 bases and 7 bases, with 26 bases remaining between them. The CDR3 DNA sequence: TGTGCCAGCAGTACCCCCAGAATTGGGAGGAGGGGCGGTGAAGCTTTCTTT. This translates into CASSTPRIGRRGGEAFF.